Shown below are 25 T cell receptor beta chains from a single sample sequenced in a study of shared clonotypes between healthy human individuals. TCRdb's table, derived via immunoSEQ multiplex PCR, lists solely in-frame clones and lacks some. Here the sample spans around 700,000 clones, around 72% being singletons. The sample taken for sequencing was memory CD4+ T cells sorted from blood. Subset meaning: CD45RA-negative fraction. The source is a woman aged 25 to 45 in good health.

The chain couples TRBV5-1 to TRBJ1-1; 7 positions agree with TRBD1. The CDR3 is 16 residues long. Unmatched junction bases numbered 14, after V lost 4 bases and J lost 5 bases. Germline V gene sequence: CDR1 SGHRS, CDR2 YFSETQ. The CDR3 DNA reads TGCGCCAGCAGCCCTAAAGGGAGGGGGCAAGGAACTGAAGCTTTCTTT. As protein: CASSPKGRGQGTEAFF.

The chain combines TRBV18 with TRBJ1-2, with 7 nucleotides matching TRBD1. Looked up from germline, CDR1 is KGHSH and CDR2 is LQKENI. V lost 6 bases, J lost 7 bases, and 11 bases stayed unmatched. The CDR3 covers 14 residues. Here the CDR3 DNA reads TGTGCCAGCTCCCACCGGGGAGGGGGCGTTGGCTACACCTTC. Its protein is CASSHRGGGVGYTF.

The CDR3 here is CASNLSGRETQYF. In nucleotides, the CDR3 is TGTGCCAGCAACCTAAGCGGGAGGGAGACCCAGTACTTC. The gene calls are TRBV2 and TRBJ2-5; TRBD2 aligns across 9 bases. This CDR3 comprises 13 residues. Per germline, CDR1 SNHLY and CDR2 FYNNEI. V shed 7 bases and J 5 bases; nucleotides not matched to a gene: 5.

The chain is built from TRBV7-6 and TRBJ2-1, with 14 bases that match TRBD2. The junction had 6 bases not matched to a gene; V was cut back by 4 bases and J by 1 base. The CDR3 covers 18 residues. Germline V gene data show CDR1 as SGHVS and CDR2 as FNYEAQ. Here the CDR3 reads CASSSRTSGRRSYNEQFF. In DNA, the CDR3 is TGTGCCAGCAGCTCAAGGACTAGCGGGAGGAGATCCTACAATGAGCAGTTCTTC.

This clone was counted a few times. Within the sample, other DNA sequences also encode this same CDR3. The chain carries TRBV5-1 and TRBJ2-2; no reliable D call. The CDR3 has 15 residues. V lost 2 bases, J lost 2 bases, and 10 bases lay in between. Germline values: CDR1 SGHRS, CDR2 YFSETQ. The CDR3 is CASSLEITNTGELFF. The CDR3 DNA follows: TGCGCCAGCAGCTTAGAGATTACAAACACCGGGGAGCTGTTTTTT.

Of note for this clone: One end of the junction is discordant with germline, which a read error may explain. The chain uses TRBV28 and TRBJ1-1; 8 bases are shared with TRBD1. The CDR3 consists of 15 residues. Germline CDR1 is MDHEN and CDR2 is SYDVKM. DNA for the CDR3: TGTGCCAGCAGCTTATACTCCAGGGGGCAGGGTGAAGCTTTCTTT. Translation gives CASSLYSRGQGEAFF.

This clone was found many times. The CDR3 DNA sequence: TGTGCCAGCAGACCCACTAACACCGGGGAGCTGTTTTTT. Amino acids: CASRPTNTGELFF. This chain connects TRBV2 to TRBJ2-2, with unresolved D. Per the germline V gene, CDR1 is SNHLY and CDR2 is FYNNEI. The length of the CDR3 is 13 residues. V shed 6 bases and J shed 2 bases, with 7 bases lying between them.

The chain uses TRBV19 and TRBJ1-2, with D uncertain. The V gene's germline CDR1 is LNHDA and CDR2 SQIVND (reference sequence). This CDR3 contains 16 residues. V dropped 3 bases and J dropped 8 bases, with 22 bases sitting between them. The CDR3 region has the DNA TGTGCCAGTAGTATGGGTCCTCCACCGCGGTCACGGGGCTACACCTTC. Protein: CASSMGPPPRSRGYTF.

The genes are TRBV5-1 and TRBJ2-7; the D gene is possibly TRBD2 (7 bases). V gave up 2 bases and J gave up 4 bases, with 25 bases separating them. Germline V gene data show CDR1 as SGHRS and CDR2 as YFSETQ. The CDR3 covers 18 residues. The CDR3 spells CASSFRVLGGGSSYEQYF. CDR3 sequence (DNA): TGCGCCAGCAGCTTTCGTGTCCTAGGGGGAGGGTCGTCTTACGAGCAGTACTTC.

V and J are TRBV6-1 and TRBJ1-2; D gene uncertain. V was clipped by 2 bases and J by 6 bases, with 10 bases between them. The CDR3 extends over 13 amino acids. CDR1 MNHNS and CDR2 SASEGT come from the germline V gene. The CDR3 region is CASSEQPRHGYTF. In nucleotides, the CDR3 is TGTGCCAGCAGTGAACAACCCCGGCATGGCTACACCTTC.

This clone was recorded a few times. The sample holds other DNA sequences that translate to the same CDR3. The V and J genes are TRBV7-2 and TRBJ1-2; 8 nucleotides line up with TRBD1. CDR1 and CDR2 (germline): SGHTA, FQGNSA. With V trimmed by 8 bases and J by 2 bases, 13 bases remained unmatched. The CDR3 sequence is 16 residues long. The CDR3 nucleotides are TGTGCCAGCTCTAGGACCGGGACAGGATTAAACTATGGCTACACCTTC. Amino acids: CASSRTGTGLNYGYTF.

This clone was detected ten times or more. V is TRBV28 and J is TRBJ1-2; 11 nucleotides agree with TRBD1. The V segment lost 11 bases and the J segment 8 bases; nucleotides outside the gene matches: 16. Per the germline V gene, CDR1 is MDHEN and CDR2 is SYDVKM. CDR3 length: 15 amino acids. The CDR3 coding sequence is TGTGCCTGCACCCAACCGGACAGGGGGCTGCTCGGCTACACCTTC. As protein: CACTQPDRGLLGYTF.

The CDR3: CASSLRVNTIYF. In nucleotides, the CDR3 is TGTGCCAGCAGCTTGCGGGTGAACACCATATATTTT. V usage is TRBV5-8 and J usage is TRBJ1-3, with unresolved D. This CDR3 comprises 12 residues. The V gene lost 1 base and the J gene lost 7 bases, with 6 bases spanning the gap. CDR1 SGHTS and CDR2 YDEGEE come from the germline V gene.

Notes on this clone: This specimen includes other DNA sequences encoding the same CDR3. This sequence joins TRBV5-1 and TRBJ2-3; no clear D. Germline-derived CDR1 and CDR2 are SGHRS and YFSETQ. The CDR3 length is 12 residues. Trimming left V 0 bases short and J 3 bases short, with 2 bases between. CDR3 sequence reads: CASSLDTDTQYF. The CDR3 DNA reads TGCGCCAGCAGCTTGGATACAGATACGCAGTATTTT.

This clone was seen a single time. This chain joins TRBV19 and TRBJ1-5; D call uncertain. CDR3 length equals 15 residues. The germline gives CDR1 LNHDA, CDR2 SQIVND (reference sequence). The V and J ends lost 6 bases and 1 base respectively, with 13 bases between them. The DNA for the CDR3 is TGTGCCAGTAGCCTTGGGTCACCAAGCAATCAGCCCCAGCATTTT. Translation gives CASSLGSPSNQPQHF.

The V call is TRBV28, the J call TRBJ2-2; TRBD2 matches 7 bases. The CDR3 sequence is 15 residues long. The trim removed 4 bases at V and 1 base at J, leaving 3 bases unmatched. Germline assignment: CDR1 MDHEN and CDR2 SYDVKM. The chain's CDR3 is CASSSSGENTGELFF. CDR3 sequence (DNA): TGTGCCAGCAGTTCTAGCGGAGAGAACACCGGGGAGCTGTTTTTT. The full variable domain, completed using reference TRBV28 and TRBJ2-2, is DVKVTQSSRYLVKRTGEKVFLECVQDMDHENMFWYRQDPGLGLRLIYFSYDVKMKEKGDIPEGYSVSREKKERFSLILESASTNQTSMYLCASSSSGENTGELFFGEGSRLTVL.

The rearrangement links TRBV6-5 to TRBJ2-7, with D maybe TRBD2 (5 bases). Germline CDR1 MNHEY, CDR2 SVGAGI. This CDR3 region has 12 residues. V was clipped by 0 bases and J by 6 bases, with 6 bases between them. CDR3 protein: CASSYSGGEQYF. The CDR3 region has the DNA TGTGCCAGCAGTTACTCAGGAGGCGAGCAGTACTTC.

This clone was counted once. A read error is likely here: a far larger clone is one base away. Other nucleotide sequences in the sample specify the same CDR3. This sequence joins TRBV5-1 and TRBJ2-1; 9 nucleotides align to TRBD2. The trim removed 0 bases at V and 4 bases at J, leaving 2 bases unmatched. The CDR3 totals 15 residues. From germline, CDR1 is SGHRS and CDR2 YFSETQ. The CDR3 reads CASSLASGNYNEQFF. The CDR3 nucleotides are TGCGCCAGCAGCTTGGCTAGCGGGAATTACAATGAGCAGTTCTTC.

The V and J genes are TRBV6-1 and TRBJ2-5, with D unresolved. From germline, CDR1 is MNHNS and CDR2 SASEGT. The length of the CDR3 is 15 residues. V was clipped by 6 bases and J by 1 base, with 15 bases between them. The CDR3 DNA follows: TGTGCCAGCAGGGCCGGTTCAGACGGCCAAGAGACCCAGTACTTC. Translating gives CASRAGSDGQETQYF.

The chain carries TRBV30 and TRBJ1-5, with unresolved D. This CDR3 comprises 13 residues. The V and J ends lost 4 bases and 8 bases respectively, with 15 bases between them. Germline V gives CDR1 GTSNPN, CDR2 SVGIG (reference sequence). CDR3 sequence reads: CAWNGDYGEPQHF. Written as DNA, the CDR3 is TGTGCCTGGAACGGGGATTACGGGGAGCCCCAGCATTTT. The whole variable domain, remainder taken from reference TRBV30 and TRBJ1-5, is SQTIHQWPATLVQPVGSPLSLECTVEGTSNPNLYWYRQAAGRGLQLLFYSVGIGQISSEVPQNLSASRPQDRQFILSSKKLLLSDSGFYLCAWNGDYGEPQHFGDGTRLSIL.

This clone appeared once. The V and J genes are TRBV28 and TRBJ1-2, with D unclear. This CDR3 has 14 amino acids. Germline CDR1 and CDR2: MDHEN and SYDVKM. Trimming cost V 6 bases and J 4 bases, with 15 bases left between them. CDR3 bases: TGTGCCAGCAGGCTAAACTTGCCCCCCTATGGCTACACCTTC. Its protein product is CASRLNLPPYGYTF.

The chain carries TRBV30 and TRBJ2-7; 14 bases agree with TRBD2. The length of the CDR3 is 19 residues. The V gene end was trimmed by 2 bases and the J gene end by 0 bases; junction bases not matched to a gene: 12. From germline, CDR1 is GTSNPN and CDR2 SVGIG (reference sequence). The CDR3 here is CAWSHPGLAGVEGSYEQYF. The CDR3 bases are TGTGCCTGGAGTCACCCGGGACTAGCGGGAGTGGAAGGCTCCTACGAGCAGTACTTC.

This clone occurred a few times. The gene calls are TRBV29-1 and TRBJ1-3; no reliable D call. This CDR3 has 12 residues. V lost 3 bases and J lost 0, with 3 bases in between. Per germline, CDR1 SQVTM and CDR2 ANQGSEA. CDR3 DNA: TGCAGCGTTGACACCTCTGGAAACACCATATATTTT. Translation: CSVDTSGNTIYF.

V is TRBV4-1 and J is TRBJ2-2; 10 nucleotides align to TRBD2. V lost 4 bases to trimming and J lost 3 bases; unmatched junction nucleotides: 5. Looked up from germline, CDR1 is MGHRA and CDR2 is YSYEKL. This CDR3 spans 16 amino acids. The CDR3 DNA is TGCGCCAGCAGCCTTCTAGCGGGAGAGGACACCGGGGAGCTGTTTTTT. This gives the protein CASSLLAGEDTGELFF.

This sequence joins TRBV5-4 and TRBJ2-7; D is possibly TRBD2 (5 bases). The V end lost 0 bases, the J end lost 3 bases, and 13 bases lay between the germline ends. The CDR3 spans 15 residues. Germline V gene lookup returns CDR1 SGHNT and CDR2 YYREEE (reference sequence). The CDR3 coding sequence is TGTGCCAGCAGCTTGGGACCCGGGAACCACTACGAGCAGTACTTC. Amino acids: CASSLGPGNHYEQYF. Variable domain in full (rest from reference TRBV5-4 and TRBJ2-7): ETGVTQSPTHLIKTRGQQVTLRCSSQSGHNTVSWYQQALGQGPQFIFQYYREEENGRGNFPPRFSGLQFPNYSSELNVNALELDDSALYLCASSLGPGNHYEQYFGPGTRLTVT.